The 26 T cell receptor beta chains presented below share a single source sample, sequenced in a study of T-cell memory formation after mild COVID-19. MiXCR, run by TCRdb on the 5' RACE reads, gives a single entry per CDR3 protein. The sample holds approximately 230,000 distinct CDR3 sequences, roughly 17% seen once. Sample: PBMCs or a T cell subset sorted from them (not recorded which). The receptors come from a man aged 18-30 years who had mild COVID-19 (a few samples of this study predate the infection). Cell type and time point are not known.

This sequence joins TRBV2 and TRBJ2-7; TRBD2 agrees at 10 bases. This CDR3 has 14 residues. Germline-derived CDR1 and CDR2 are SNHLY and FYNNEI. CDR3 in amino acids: CASRGSSGGYGQYV. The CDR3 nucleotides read TGTGCCAGCAGAGGGTCTAGCGGGGGCTACGGGCAGTACGTC.

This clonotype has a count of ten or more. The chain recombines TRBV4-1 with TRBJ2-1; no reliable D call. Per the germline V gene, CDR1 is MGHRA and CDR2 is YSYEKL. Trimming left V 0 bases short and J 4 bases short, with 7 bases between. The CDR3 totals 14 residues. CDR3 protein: CASSQEWGYNEQFF. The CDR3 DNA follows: TGCGCCAGCAGCCAAGAGTGGGGATACAATGAGCAGTTCTTC.

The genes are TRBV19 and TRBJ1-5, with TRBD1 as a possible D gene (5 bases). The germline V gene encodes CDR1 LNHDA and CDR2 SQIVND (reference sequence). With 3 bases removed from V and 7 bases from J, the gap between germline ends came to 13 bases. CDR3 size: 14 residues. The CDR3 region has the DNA TGTGCCAGTAGTATCTCGGGACTTCGACAGCCCCAGCATTTT. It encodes CASSISGLRQPQHF.

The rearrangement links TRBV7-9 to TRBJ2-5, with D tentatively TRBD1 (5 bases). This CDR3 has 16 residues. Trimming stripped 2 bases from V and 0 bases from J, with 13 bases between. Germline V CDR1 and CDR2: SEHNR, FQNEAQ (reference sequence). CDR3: CASSLNPPGYQETQYF. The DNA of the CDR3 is TGTGCCAGCAGCTTAAACCCCCCAGGGTACCAAGAGACCCAGTACTTC. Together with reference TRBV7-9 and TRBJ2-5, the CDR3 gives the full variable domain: DTGVSQNPRHKITKRGQNVTFRCDPISEHNRLYWYRQTLGQGPEFLTYFQNEAQLEKSRLLSDRFSAERPKGSFSTLEIQRTEQGDSAMYLCASSLNPPGYQETQYFGPGTRLLVL.

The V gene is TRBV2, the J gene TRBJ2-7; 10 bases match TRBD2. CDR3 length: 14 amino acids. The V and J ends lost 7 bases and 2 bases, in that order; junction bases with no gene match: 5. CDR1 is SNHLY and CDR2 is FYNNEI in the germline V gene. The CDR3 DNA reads TGTGCCAGCATCGAGCGGGAGGGACCCTACGAGCAGTACTTC. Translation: CASIEREGPYEQYF.

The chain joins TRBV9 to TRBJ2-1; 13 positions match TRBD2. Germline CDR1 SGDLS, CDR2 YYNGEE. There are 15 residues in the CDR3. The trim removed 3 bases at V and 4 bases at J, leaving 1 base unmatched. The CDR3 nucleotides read TGTGCCAGCAGCGCGACTAGCGGGGGGTACAATGAGCAGTTCTTC. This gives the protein CASSATSGGYNEQFF. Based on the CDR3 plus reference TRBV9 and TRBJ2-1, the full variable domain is DSGVTQTPKHLITATGQRVTLRCSPRSGDLSVYWYQQSLDQGLQFLIQYYNGEERAKGNILERFSAQQFPDLHSELNLSSLELGDSALYFCASSATSGGYNEQFFGPGTRLTVL.

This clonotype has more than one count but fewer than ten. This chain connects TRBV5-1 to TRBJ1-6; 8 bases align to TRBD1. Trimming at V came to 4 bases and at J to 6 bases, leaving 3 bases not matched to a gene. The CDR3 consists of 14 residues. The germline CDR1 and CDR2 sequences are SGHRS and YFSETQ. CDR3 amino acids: CASSPGQANSPLHF. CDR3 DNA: TGCGCCAGCAGCCCGGGACAGGCTAATTCACCCCTCCACTTT.

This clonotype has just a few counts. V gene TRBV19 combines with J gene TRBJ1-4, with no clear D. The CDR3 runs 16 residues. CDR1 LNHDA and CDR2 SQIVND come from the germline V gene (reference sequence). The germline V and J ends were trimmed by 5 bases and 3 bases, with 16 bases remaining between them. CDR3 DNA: TGTGCCAGTAGTTCCCAGGACGGATTTTCTAATGAAAAACTGTTTTTT. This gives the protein CASSSQDGFSNEKLFF.

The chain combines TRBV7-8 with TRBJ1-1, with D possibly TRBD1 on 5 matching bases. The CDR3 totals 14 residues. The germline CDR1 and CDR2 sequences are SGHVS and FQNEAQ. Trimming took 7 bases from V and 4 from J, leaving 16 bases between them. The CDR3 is CASTTGPSSTEAFF. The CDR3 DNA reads TGTGCCAGCACGACGGGGCCCTCAAGCACTGAAGCTTTCTTT.

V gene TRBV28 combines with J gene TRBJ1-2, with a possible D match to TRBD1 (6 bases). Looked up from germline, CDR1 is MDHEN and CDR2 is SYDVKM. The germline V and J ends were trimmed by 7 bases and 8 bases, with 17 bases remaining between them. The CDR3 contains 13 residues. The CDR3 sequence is CASKEGGEIGYTF. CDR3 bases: TGTGCCAGCAAGGAGGGGGGCGAAATCGGCTACACCTTC.

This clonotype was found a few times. The CDR3 DNA reads as TGCAGTGCTAGAGATCTTGGTCTCGGGACAGCAACGGAGACCCAGTACTTC. Amino acids: CSARDLGLGTATETQYF. This sequence joins TRBV20-1 and TRBJ2-5; 7 bases are shared with TRBD1. V shed 0 bases, J shed 5 bases, and the junction held 15 bases outside the gene matches. This CDR3 is built from 17 residues. CDR1 and CDR2 (germline): DFQATT, SNEGSKA (reference sequence).

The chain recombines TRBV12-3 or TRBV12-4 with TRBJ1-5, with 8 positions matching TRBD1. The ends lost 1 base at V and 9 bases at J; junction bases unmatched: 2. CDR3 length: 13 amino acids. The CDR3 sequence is CASSLDRGGPQHF. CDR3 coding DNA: TGTGCCAGCAGTTTAGACAGGGGGGGGCCCCAGCATTTT.

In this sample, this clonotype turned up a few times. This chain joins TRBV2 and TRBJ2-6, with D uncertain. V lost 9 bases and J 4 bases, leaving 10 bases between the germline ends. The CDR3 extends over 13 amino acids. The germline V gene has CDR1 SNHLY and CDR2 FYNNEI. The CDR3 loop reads CARSGSGANVLTF. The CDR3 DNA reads TGTGCCAGGTCTGGGTCCGGGGCCAACGTCCTGACTTTC.

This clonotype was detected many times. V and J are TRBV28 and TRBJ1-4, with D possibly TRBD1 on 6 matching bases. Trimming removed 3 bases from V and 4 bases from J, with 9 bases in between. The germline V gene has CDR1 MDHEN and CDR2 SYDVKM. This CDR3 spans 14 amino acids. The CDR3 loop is CASSLRDNNEKLFF. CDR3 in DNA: TGTGCCAGCAGTTTGAGGGACAATAATGAAAAACTGTTTTTT.

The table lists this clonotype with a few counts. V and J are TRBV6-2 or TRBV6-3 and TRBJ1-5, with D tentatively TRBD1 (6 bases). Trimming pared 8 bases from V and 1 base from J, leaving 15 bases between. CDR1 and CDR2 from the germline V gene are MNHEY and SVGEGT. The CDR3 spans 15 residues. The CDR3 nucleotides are TGTGCCAGCCGAGGGGGGGCCGGGAGCAATCAGCCCCAGCATTTT. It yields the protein CASRGGAGSNQPQHF.

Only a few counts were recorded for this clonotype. This chain's CDR3 is CSARAHLGLNTEAFF. The CDR3 DNA follows: TGCAGTGCTAGAGCCCATTTAGGGCTGAACACTGAAGCTTTCTTT. The chain carries TRBV20-1 and TRBJ1-1, with D unresolved. Germline V gives CDR1 DFQATT, CDR2 SNEGSKA (reference sequence). CDR3 length: 15 residues. Trimming cost V 1 base and J 0 bases, with 12 bases left between them.

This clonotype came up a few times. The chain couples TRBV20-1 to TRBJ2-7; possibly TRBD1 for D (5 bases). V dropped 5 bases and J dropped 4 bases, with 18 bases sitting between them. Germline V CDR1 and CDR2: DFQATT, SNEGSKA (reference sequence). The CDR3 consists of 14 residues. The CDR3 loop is CSAVPPGRDYEQYF. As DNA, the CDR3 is TGCAGTGCTGTCCCCCCCGGCAGGGATTACGAGCAGTACTTC.

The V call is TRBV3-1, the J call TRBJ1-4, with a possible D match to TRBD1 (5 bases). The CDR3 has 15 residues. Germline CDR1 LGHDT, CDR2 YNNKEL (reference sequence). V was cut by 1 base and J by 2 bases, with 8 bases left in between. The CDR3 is CASSQVSGTNEKLFF. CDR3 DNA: TGTGCCAGCAGCCAAGTTTCAGGGACTAATGAAAAACTGTTTTTT.

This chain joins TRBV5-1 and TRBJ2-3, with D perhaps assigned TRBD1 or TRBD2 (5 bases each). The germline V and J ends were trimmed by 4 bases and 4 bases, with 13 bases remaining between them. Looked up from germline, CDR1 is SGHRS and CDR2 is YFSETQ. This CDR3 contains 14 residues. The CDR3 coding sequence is TGCGCCAGCAGCCTGGGACCAGCCCCAGATACGCAGTATTTT. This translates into CASSLGPAPDTQYF.

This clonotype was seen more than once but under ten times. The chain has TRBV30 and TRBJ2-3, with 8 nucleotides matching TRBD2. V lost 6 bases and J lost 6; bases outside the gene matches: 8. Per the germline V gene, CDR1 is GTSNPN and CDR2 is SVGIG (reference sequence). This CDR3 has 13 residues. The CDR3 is CACNTGGADTQYF. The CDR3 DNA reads TGTGCCTGCAATACGGGGGGGGCGGATACGCAGTATTTT.

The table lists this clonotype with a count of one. This CDR3 is CASTAPQVTGELFF. CDR3 nucleotide sequence: TGTGCCAGTACCGCGCCACAGGTCACCGGGGAGCTGTTTTTT. The V call is TRBV19, the J call TRBJ2-2; the D gene is possibly TRBD1 (5 bases). This CDR3 region has 14 residues. V was cut by 7 bases and J by 4 bases, with 13 bases left in between. Germline assignment: CDR1 LNHDA and CDR2 SQIVND (reference sequence).

The CDR3 protein is CASSQRGGSNQPQHF. The CDR3 bases are TGTGCCAGCAGTCAAAGGGGGGGCAGCAATCAGCCCCAGCATTTT. The gene calls are TRBV7-9 and TRBJ1-5; possible D gene TRBD1, 6 bases. The CDR3 length is 15 residues. Germline CDR1 is SEHNR and CDR2 is FQNEAQ (reference sequence). V lost 6 bases and J lost 1, with 13 bases in between.

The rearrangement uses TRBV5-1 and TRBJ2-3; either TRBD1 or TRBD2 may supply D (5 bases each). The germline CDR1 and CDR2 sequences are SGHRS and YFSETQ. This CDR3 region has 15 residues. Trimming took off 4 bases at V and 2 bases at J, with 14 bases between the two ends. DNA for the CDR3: TGCGCCAGCAGCCCAGGGAGCAAATACACAGATACGCAGTATTTT. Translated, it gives CASSPGSKYTDTQYF.

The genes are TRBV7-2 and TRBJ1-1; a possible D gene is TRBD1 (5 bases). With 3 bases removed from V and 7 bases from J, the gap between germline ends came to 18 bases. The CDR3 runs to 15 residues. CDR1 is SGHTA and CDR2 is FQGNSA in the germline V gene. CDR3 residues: CASSLTLGPPIEAFF. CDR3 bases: TGTGCCAGCAGCTTGACTCTGGGACCACCGATTGAAGCTTTCTTT.

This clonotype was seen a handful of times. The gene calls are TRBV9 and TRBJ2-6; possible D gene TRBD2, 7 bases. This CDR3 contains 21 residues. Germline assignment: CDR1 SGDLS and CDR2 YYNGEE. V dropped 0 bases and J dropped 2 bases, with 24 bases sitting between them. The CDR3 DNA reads TGTGCCAGCAGCGTAGCGGGGAGGGGGACCACTCTCGACGCTGGGGCCAACGTCCTGACTTTC. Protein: CASSVAGRGTTLDAGANVLTF.

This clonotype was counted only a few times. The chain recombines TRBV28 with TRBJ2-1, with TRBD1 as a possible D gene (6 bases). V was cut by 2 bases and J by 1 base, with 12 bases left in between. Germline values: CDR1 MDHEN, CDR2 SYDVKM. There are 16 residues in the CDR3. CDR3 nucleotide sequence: TGTGCCAGCAGTTTAATAGGGCAGGGGTCCTACAATGAGCAGTTCTTC. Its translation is CASSLIGQGSYNEQFF.